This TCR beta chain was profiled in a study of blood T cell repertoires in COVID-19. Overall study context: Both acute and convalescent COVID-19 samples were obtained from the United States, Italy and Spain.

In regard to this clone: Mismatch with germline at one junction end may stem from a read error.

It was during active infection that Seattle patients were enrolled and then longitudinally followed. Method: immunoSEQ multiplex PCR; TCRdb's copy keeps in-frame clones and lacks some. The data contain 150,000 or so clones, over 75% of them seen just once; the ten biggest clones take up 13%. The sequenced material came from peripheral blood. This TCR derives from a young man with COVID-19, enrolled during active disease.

CDR3 sequence (DNA): TGTGCCAGCAGCCGGGCGGGGAACGAAAAACTGCTTTTT. Amino acids: CASSRAGNEKLLF. The chain employs TRBV11-2 and TRBJ1-4; D gene unclear. There are 13 residues in the CDR3. The germline V gene encodes CDR1 SGHAT and CDR2 FQNNGV.